Listed below are T cell receptor beta chains from one sample, sequenced in a study of blood T cell repertoires in COVID-19. The data were produced by immunoSEQ multiplex PCR, yet TCRdb's version contains in-frame clones alone and is incomplete. Seen here are about 330,000 clones, roughly 90% observed once, and the top ten hold around 4%. Material for sequencing was peripheral blood. These receptors were taken from a woman between 50 and 59 years old with active or convalescent COVID-19. Each CDR3 is given with its conserved first and last residue.

j_call: TRBJ1-6; v_call: TRBV12-3/TRBV12-4; cdr3_length: 13; cdr3_aa: CASSSVYNSPLHF
j_call: TRBJ2-2; v_call: TRBV5-5; cdr3_length: 16; cdr3_aa: CASSLWTGGYTGELFF
j_call: TRBJ1-6; v_call: TRBV19; cdr3_length: 16; cdr3_aa: CASSIVPSSYNSPLHF
j_call: TRBJ2-7; v_call: TRBV7-2; cdr3_length: 15; cdr3_aa: CASSFSPGDAYEQYF
j_call: TRBJ2-1; v_call: TRBV6-5; cdr3_length: 15; cdr3_aa: CASSRLAGGGNEQFF
j_call: TRBJ1-3; v_call: TRBV4-3; cdr3_length: 15; cdr3_aa: CASSQDPLSGNTIYF
j_call: TRBJ1-2; v_call: TRBV12-5; cdr3_length: 13; cdr3_aa: CASAGDSNYGYTF
j_call: TRBJ2-7; v_call: TRBV2; cdr3_length: 12; cdr3_aa: CASKARSHEQYF
j_call: TRBJ1-2; v_call: TRBV5-1; cdr3_length: 14; cdr3_aa: CASSRTALDYGYTF
j_call: TRBJ2-7; v_call: TRBV27; cdr3_length: 14; cdr3_aa: CASSLRFDSYEQYF
j_call: TRBJ1-1; v_call: TRBV29-1; cdr3_length: 13; cdr3_aa: CSVETDLNTEAFF
j_call: TRBJ1-2; v_call: TRBV3-1/TRBV3-2; cdr3_length: 16; cdr3_aa: CASSPLPGQENYGYTF
j_call: TRBJ1-2; v_call: TRBV18; cdr3_length: 14; cdr3_aa: CASFGQIANYGYTF
j_call: TRBJ2-7; v_call: TRBV4-1; cdr3_length: 16; cdr3_aa: CASSQAEGQGTYEQYF
j_call: TRBJ2-5; v_call: TRBV7-6; cdr3_length: 14; cdr3_aa: CASSPRAEEETQYF
j_call: TRBJ2-3; v_call: TRBV18; cdr3_length: 17; cdr3_aa: CASSTGLAGTSTDTQYF
j_call: TRBJ2-3; v_call: TRBV7-9; cdr3_length: 16; cdr3_aa: CASSSPLTGMADTQYF
j_call: TRBJ2-1; v_call: TRBV6-6; cdr3_length: 14; cdr3_aa: CASSSWEVLDEQFF
j_call: TRBJ2-2; v_call: TRBV6-1; cdr3_length: 13; cdr3_aa: CASSEIGAGELFF
j_call: TRBJ1-3; v_call: TRBV3-1/TRBV3-2; cdr3_length: 15; cdr3_aa: CASSQGQGSGNTIYF
j_call: TRBJ2-3; v_call: TRBV9; cdr3_length: 13; cdr3_aa: CASSVDSEGTQYF
j_call: TRBJ2-7; v_call: TRBV14; cdr3_length: 12; cdr3_aa: CASSQDSYEQYF
j_call: TRBJ2-7; v_call: TRBV7-2; cdr3_length: 15; cdr3_aa: CASSAAGGQLYEQYF
j_call: TRBJ1-2; v_call: TRBV19; cdr3_length: 13; cdr3_aa: CASSPGLNYGYTF
j_call: TRBJ1-3; v_call: TRBV19; cdr3_length: 14; cdr3_aa: CASSSGSSGNTIYF
j_call: TRBJ2-2; v_call: TRBV6-6; cdr3_length: 16; cdr3_aa: CASSYTEIPNTGELFF
j_call: TRBJ2-4; v_call: TRBV28; cdr3_length: 14; cdr3_aa: CASSLLIAKNIQYF
j_call: TRBJ2-5; v_call: TRBV5-1; cdr3_length: 14; cdr3_aa: CASSTRQVWETQYF